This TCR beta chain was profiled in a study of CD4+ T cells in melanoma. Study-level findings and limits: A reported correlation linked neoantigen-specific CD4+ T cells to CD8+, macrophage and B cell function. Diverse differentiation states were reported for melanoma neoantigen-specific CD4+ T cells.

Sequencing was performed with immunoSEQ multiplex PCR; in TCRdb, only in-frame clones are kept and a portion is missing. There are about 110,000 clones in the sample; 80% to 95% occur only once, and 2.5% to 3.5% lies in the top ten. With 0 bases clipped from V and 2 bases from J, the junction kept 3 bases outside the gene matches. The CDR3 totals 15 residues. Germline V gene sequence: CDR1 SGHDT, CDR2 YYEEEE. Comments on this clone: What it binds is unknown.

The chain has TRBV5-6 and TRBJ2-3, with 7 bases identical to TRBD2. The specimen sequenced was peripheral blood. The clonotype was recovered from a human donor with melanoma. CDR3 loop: CASSLVTSDTDTQYF. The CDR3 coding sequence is TGTGCCAGCAGCTTGGTAACTAGCGACACAGATACGCAGTATTTT.